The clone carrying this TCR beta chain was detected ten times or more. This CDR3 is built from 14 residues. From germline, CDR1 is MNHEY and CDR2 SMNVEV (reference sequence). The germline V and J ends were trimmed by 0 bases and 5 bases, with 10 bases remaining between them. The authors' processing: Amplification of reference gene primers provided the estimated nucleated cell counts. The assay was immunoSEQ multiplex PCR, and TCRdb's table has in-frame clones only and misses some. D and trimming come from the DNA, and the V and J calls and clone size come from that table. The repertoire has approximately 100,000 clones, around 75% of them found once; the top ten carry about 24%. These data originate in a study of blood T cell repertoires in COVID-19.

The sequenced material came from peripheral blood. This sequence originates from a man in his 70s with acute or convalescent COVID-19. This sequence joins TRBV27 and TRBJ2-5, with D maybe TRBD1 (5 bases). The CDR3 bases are TGTGCCAGCAGTTTATCGATAAAGGGGGAGACCCAGTACTTC. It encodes CASSLSIKGETQYF.